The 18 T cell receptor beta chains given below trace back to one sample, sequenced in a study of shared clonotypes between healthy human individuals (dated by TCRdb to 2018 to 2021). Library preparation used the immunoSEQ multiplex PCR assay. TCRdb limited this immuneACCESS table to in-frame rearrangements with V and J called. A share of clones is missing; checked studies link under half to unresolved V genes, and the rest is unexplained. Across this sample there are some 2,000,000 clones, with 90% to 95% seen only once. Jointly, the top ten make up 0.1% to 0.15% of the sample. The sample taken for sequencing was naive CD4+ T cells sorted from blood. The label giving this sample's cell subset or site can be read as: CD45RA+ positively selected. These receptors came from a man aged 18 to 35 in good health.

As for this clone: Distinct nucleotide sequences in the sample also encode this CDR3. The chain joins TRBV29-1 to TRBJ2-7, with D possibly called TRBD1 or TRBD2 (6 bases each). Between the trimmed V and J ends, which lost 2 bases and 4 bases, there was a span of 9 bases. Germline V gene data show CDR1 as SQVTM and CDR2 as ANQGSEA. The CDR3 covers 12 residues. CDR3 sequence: CSVEKGGYEQYF. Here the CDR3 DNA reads TGCAGCGTTGAAAAAGGGGGGTACGAGCAGTACTTC.

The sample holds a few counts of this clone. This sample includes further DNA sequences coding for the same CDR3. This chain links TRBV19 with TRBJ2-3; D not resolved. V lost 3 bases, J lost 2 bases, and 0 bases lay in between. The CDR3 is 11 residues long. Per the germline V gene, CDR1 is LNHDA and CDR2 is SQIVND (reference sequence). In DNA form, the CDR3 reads TGTGCCAGTAGTATCACAGATACGCAGTATTTT. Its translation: CASSITDTQYF.

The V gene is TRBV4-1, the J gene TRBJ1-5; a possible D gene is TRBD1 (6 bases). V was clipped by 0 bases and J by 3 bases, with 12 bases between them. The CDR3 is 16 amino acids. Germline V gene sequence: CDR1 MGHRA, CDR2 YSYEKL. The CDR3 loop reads CASSQEGAGANQPQHF. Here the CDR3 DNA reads TGCGCCAGCAGCCAAGAGGGGGCAGGCGCCAATCAGCCCCAGCATTTT.

In DNA, the CDR3 is TGCGCCAGCAGTGAGTCCCGTAGCTACGAGCAGTACTTC. Its protein is CASSESRSYEQYF. The chain recombines TRBV10-2 with TRBJ2-7; D not resolved. The CDR3 spans 13 residues. V dropped 0 bases and J dropped 3 bases, with 6 bases sitting between them. Germline V lookup: CDR1 WSHSY, CDR2 SAAADI.

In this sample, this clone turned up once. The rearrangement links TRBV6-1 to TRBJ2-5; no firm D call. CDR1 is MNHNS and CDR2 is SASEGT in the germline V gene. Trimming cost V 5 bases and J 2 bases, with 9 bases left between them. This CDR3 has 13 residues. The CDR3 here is CASSYNIQETQYF. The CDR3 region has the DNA TGTGCCAGCAGTTATAATATTCAAGAGACCCAGTACTTC.

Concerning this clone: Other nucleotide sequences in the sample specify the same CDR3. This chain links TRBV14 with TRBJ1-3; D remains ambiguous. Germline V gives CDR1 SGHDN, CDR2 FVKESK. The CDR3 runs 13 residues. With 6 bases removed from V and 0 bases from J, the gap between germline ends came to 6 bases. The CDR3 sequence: CASSPGSGNTIYF. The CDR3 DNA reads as TGTGCCAGCAGTCCCGGCTCTGGAAACACCATATATTTT.

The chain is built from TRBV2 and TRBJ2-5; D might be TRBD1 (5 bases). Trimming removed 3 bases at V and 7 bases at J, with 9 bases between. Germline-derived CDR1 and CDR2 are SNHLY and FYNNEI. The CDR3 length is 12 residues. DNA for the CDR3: TGTGCCAGCAGTGAGGGGCAGGCGACCCAGTACTTC. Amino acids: CASSEGQATQYF.

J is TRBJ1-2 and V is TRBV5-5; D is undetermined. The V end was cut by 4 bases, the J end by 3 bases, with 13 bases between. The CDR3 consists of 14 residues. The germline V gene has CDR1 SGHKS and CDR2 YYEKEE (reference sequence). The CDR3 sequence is CASSPTPNDYGYTF. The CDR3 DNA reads TGTGCCAGCAGCCCGACTCCAAACGACTATGGCTACACCTTC.

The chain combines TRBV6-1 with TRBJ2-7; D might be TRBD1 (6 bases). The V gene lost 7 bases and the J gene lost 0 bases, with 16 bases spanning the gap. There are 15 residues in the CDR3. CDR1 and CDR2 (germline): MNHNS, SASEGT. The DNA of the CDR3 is TGTGCCAGCAACTTACAGGGTATAGGCTCCTACGAGCAGTACTTC. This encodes CASNLQGIGSYEQYF.

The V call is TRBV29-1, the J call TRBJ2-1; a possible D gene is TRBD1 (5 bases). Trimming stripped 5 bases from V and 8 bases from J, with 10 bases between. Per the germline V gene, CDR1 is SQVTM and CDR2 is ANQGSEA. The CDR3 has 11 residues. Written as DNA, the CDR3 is TGCAGCGTTCGACAGAACCATGAGCAGTTCTTC. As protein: CSVRQNHEQFF.

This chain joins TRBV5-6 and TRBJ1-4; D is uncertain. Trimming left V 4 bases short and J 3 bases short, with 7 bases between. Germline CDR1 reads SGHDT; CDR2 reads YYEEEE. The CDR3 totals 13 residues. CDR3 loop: CASSRVPNEKLFF. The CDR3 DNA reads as TGTGCCAGCAGCAGGGTGCCTAATGAAAAACTGTTTTTT.

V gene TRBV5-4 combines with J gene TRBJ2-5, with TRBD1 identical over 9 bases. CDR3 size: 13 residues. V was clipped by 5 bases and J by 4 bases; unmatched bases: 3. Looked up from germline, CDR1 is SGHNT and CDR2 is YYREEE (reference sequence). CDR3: CASRTDRGETQYF. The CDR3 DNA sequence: TGTGCCAGCAGAACGGACAGGGGAGAGACCCAGTACTTC.

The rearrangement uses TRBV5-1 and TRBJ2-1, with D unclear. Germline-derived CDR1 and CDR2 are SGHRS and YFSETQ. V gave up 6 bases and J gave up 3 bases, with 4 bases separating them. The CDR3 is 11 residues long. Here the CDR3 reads CASTFYNEQFF. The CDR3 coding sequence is TGCGCCAGCACCTTCTACAATGAGCAGTTCTTC.

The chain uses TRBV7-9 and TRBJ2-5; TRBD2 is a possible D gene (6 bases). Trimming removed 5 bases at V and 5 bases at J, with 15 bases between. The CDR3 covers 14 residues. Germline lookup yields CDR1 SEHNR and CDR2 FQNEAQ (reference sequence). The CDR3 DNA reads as TGTGCCAGCAGCCGCGCCGTTGGGGGGGAGACCCAGTACTTC. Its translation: CASSRAVGGETQYF.

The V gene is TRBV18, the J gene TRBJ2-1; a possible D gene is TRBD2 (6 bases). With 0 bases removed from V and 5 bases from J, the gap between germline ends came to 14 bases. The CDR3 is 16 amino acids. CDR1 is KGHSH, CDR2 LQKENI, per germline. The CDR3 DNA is TGTGCCAGCTCACCACCGGTACGGGAGTCCCACAATGAGCAGTTCTTC. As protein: CASSPPVRESHNEQFF.

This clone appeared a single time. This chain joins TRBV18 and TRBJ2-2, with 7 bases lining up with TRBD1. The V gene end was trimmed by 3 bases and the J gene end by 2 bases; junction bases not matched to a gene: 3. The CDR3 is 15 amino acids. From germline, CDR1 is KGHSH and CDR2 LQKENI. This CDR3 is CASSPRQGNTGELFF. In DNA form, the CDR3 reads TGTGCCAGCTCACCGAGACAGGGAAACACCGGGGAGCTGTTTTTT.

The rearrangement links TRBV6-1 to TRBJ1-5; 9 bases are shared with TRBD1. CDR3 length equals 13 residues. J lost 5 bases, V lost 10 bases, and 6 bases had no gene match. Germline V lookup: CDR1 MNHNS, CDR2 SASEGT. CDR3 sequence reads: CATNDRGYQPQHF. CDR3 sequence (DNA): TGTGCCACAAATGACAGGGGGTATCAGCCCCAGCATTTT.

CDR3 sequence (DNA): TGTGCCAGTAGTATAGTCGGGAGCGAGACCTACGAGCAGTACTTC. Residues: CASSIVGSETYEQYF. The chain carries TRBV19 and TRBJ2-7; possibly TRBD2 for D (6 bases). The CDR3 spans 15 residues. Trimming cost V 1 base and J 2 bases, with 12 bases left between them. Germline lookup yields CDR1 LNHDA and CDR2 SQIVND (reference sequence). The full variable domain, its missing parts supplied by reference TRBV19 and TRBJ2-7, is DGGITQSPKYLFRKEGQNVTLSCEQNLNHDAMYWYRQDPGQGLRLIYYSQIVNDFQKGDIAEGYSVSREKKESFPLTVTSAQKNPTAFYLCASSIVGSETYEQYFGPGTRLTVT.